The T cell receptor beta chain under discussion was sequenced for a study of blood T cell repertoires in COVID-19. Study context: The United States, Italy and Spain supplied acute and convalescent COVID-19 samples. PBMCs, B-cell-depleted T cells, or T cells were the source of the cDNA or gDNA that made up the material.

The CDR3 runs to 15 residues. Trimming cost V 0 bases and J 3 bases; bases outside gene matches: 5. Per the germline V gene, CDR1 is SGDLS and CDR2 is YYNGEE. Authors' processing steps: Amplification of reference gene primers provided the estimated nucleated cell counts. Libraries were prepared by immunoSEQ multiplex PCR; TCRdb keeps only in-frame clonotypes and omits some of them. Clone size and V and J calls were adopted from that table, with D and trimming inferred from the DNA. The sample lists 250,000 or so clones, around nine tenths seen once, with around 8.8% in the top ten. The chain combines TRBV9 with TRBJ1-2; TRBD1 matches 7 bases. The sample was peripheral blood. The origin of this receptor is a man aged 40-55 years with active or convalescent COVID-19. The CDR3 DNA sequence: TGTGCCAGCAGCGTAGCAACGACAGGGTACTATGGCTACACCTTC. Protein: CASSVATTGYYGYTF.